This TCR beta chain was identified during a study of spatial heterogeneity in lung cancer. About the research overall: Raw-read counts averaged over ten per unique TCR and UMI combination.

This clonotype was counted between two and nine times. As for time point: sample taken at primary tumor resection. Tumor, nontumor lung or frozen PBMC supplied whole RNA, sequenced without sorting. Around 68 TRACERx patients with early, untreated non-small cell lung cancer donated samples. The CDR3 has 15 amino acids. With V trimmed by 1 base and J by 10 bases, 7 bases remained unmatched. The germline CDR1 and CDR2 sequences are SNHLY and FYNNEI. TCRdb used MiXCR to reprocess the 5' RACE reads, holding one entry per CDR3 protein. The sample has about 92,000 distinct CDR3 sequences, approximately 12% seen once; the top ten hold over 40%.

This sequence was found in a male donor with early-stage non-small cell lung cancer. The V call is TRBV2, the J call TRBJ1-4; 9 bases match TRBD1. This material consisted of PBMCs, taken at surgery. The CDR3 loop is CASSEEQGARAKLFF. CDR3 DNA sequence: TGTGCCAGCAGTGAAGAACAGGGGGCGCGAGCAAAACTGTTTTTT.